This TCR beta chain was obtained from a study of cytomegalovirus exposure and HLA in healthy donors. The CDR3 is made up of 14 amino acids. V lost 3 bases to trimming and J lost 7 bases; unmatched junction nucleotides: 3. Germline V gene sequence: CDR1 KGHSH, CDR2 LQKENI. PCR used 60 Vbeta primers and 13 Jbeta primers. The method was immunoSEQ multiplex PCR; TCRdb's version includes in-frame clones alone and lacks a portion of them. The sample has roughly 160,000 clones, 80% seen once. Sequences were obtained from PBMCs. The TCR was taken from a male donor in good health and CMV-seronegative. The genes are TRBV18 and TRBJ1-4, with TRBD1 matching 9 bases. The CDR3 DNA reads as TGTGCCAGCTCACCGGGACAGGGAGGTGAAAAACTGTTTTTT. It encodes CASSPGQGGEKLFF.